Sequencing of this TCR beta chain was carried out in a study of cytotoxic CD8 clonotypes in ibrutinib-treated CLL. Study findings and constraints: Clonality was higher at baseline than in age-matched healthy donors and tracked circulating CD8+ T-cell counts. Sustained-remission patients were sampled at different times than progressing patients were. On treatment, the uncommon public clonotypes contracted or remained stable.

Generated by immunoSEQ multiplex PCR, the TCRdb table keeps only in-frame clones and is missing some. Of more than 50,000 clones listed, 45% to 65% are singletons. The CDR3 is 13 residues long. Trimming removed 1 base from V and 3 bases from J, with 6 bases in between. Germline V gives CDR1 MNHNS, CDR2 SASEGT. About this clone: The antigen is undetermined.

This chain uses TRBV6-1 with TRBJ1-2; D not certain. Source: PBMCs, taken after 12 months of ibrutinib treatment. The TCR comes from a human donor with chronic lymphocytic leukemia. CDR3: CASSEGRDYGYTF. For the CDR3, the DNA is TGTGCCAGCAGTGAAGGGAGGGACTATGGCTACACCTTC.